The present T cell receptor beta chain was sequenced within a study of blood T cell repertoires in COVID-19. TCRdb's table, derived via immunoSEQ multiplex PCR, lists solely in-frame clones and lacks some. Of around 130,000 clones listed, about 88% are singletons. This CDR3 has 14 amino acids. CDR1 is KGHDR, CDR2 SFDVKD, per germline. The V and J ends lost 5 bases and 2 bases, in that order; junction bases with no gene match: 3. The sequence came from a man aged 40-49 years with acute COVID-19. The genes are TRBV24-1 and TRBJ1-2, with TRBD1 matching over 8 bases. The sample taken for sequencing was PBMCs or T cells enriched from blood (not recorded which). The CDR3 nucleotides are TGTGCCACCAGTGCCGGGGACAGGAACTATGGCTACACCTTC. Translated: CATSAGDRNYGYTF.